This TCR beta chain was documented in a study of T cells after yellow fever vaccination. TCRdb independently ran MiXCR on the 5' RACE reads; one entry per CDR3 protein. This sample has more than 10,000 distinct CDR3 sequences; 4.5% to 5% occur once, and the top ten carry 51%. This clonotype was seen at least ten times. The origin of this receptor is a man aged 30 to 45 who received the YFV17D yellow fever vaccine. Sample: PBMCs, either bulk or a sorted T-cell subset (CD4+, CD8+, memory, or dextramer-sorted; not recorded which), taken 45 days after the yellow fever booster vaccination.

The CDR3 region has the DNA TGTGCCAGCGGGGGACTTCGGGGCTACACCTTC. Its translation: CASGGLRGYTF. The chain combines TRBV27 with TRBJ1-2; D perhaps matches TRBD1 (5 bases). Trimming pared 8 bases from V and 8 bases from J, leaving 12 bases between. Germline CDR1 MNHEY, CDR2 SMNVEV (reference sequence). The CDR3 has 11 residues.